The entry below gives a single T cell receptor (beta chain) sequence along with its context. Assay used: immunoSEQ multiplex PCR; TCRdb lists only in-frame clones, some missing. The profile shows 90,000 to 150,000 clones, approximately 81% of them singletons. The data originate from a study of blood T cell repertoires in COVID-19. Study context: Spain, Italy and the United States supplied samples that represented acute and convalescent COVID-19.

Trimming shortened V by 2 bases and J by 2 bases, and 16 bases separated the two germline ends. The CDR3 length is 16 residues. CDR1 and CDR2 (germline): SGHRS, YFSETQ. This receptor was identified in a man aged 55-75 years with acute or convalescent COVID-19. The chain is built from TRBV5-1 and TRBJ2-5, with D perhaps matching TRBD2 (6 bases). Specimen: peripheral blood. CDR3 in amino acids: CASSFQVAERQETQYF. CDR3 bases: TGCGCCAGCAGCTTTCAGGTAGCGGAGCGACAAGAGACCCAGTACTTC.